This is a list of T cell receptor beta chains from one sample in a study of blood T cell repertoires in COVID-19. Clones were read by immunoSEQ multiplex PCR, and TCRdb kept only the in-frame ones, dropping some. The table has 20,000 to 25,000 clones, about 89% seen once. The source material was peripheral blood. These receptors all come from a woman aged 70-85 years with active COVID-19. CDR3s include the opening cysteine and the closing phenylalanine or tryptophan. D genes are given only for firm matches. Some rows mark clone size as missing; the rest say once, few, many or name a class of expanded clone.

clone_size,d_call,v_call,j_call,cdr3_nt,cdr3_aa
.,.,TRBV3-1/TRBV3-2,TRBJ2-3,TGTGCCAGCAGACAGGGCACAGATACGCAGTATTTT,CASRQGTDTQYF
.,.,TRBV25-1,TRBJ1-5,TGTGCCAGCAGGGGGGACACCTTCCAGCATTTT,CASRGDTFQHF
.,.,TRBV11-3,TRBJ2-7,TGTGCCAGCAGTTCCGGTGACTACGAGCAGTACTTC,CASSSGDYEQYF
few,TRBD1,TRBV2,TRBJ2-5,TGTGCCAGCAGACCCGACAGGGGGCTCTCTGAGACCCAGTACTTC,CASRPDRGLSETQYF
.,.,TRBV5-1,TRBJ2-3,TGCGCCAGCAGCTCAGGGTGGGATACGCAGTATTTT,CASSSGWDTQYF
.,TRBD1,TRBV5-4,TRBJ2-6,TGTGCCAGCAGCAGAGGGACAGGGGGCTCTGGGGCCAACGTCCTGACTTTC,CASSRGTGGSGANVLTF
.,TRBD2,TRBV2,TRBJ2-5,TGTGCCAGCAGCTCGACTAGCGGGGGGGCTGGGACCCAGTACTTC,CASSSTSGGAGTQYF
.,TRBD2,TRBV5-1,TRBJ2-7,TGCGCCAGCAGGGCCGGGGGGGTGAGCTCCTACGAGCAGTACTTC,CASRAGGVSSYEQYF
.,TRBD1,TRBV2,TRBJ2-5,TGTGCCAGCAGCCTACGGACAGGGGGCTGGGAGACCCAGTACTTC,CASSLRTGGWETQYF
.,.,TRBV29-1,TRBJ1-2,TGCAGCGTTGACGGACAGCCCTATGGCTACACCTTC,CSVDGQPYGYTF
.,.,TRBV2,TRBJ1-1,TGTGCCAGCAGTTACAGGGTAGAGGTCACTGAAGCTTTCTTT,CASSYRVEVTEAFF
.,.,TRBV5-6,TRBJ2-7,TGTGCCAGCAGCTTCCTCGGGGGTGGCTGGGTAGAGCAGTACTTC,CASSFLGGGWVEQYF
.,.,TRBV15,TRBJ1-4,TGTGCCACCAGCAGAGTTGAGGAAAAACTGTTTTTT,CATSRVEEKLFF
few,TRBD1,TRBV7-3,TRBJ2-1,TGTGCCAGCAGCTTAAGGGACAGGGGAGTAGCGGGGAATGAGCAGTTCTTC,CASSLRDRGVAGNEQFF
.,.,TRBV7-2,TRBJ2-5,TGTGCCAGCAGCTCCCCCGCTGGGGCCGTCCAAGAGACCCAGTACTTC,CASSSPAGAVQETQYF
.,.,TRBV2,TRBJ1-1,TGTGCCAGCACCTTCGGACAGAACACTGAAGCTTTCTTT,CASTFGQNTEAFF
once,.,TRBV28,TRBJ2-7,TGTGCCAGCAGTTGGGGGGGAGGTATACCAGGGGACGAGCAGTACTTC,CASSWGGGIPGDEQYF
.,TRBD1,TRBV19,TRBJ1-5,TGTGCCAGTAGTGGGACAGGGGTGGAAGGTCAGCCCCAGCATTTT,CASSGTGVEGQPQHF
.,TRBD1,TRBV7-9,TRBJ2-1,TGTGCCAGCAGCTTTAGACAGGGGATCAATGAGCAGTTCTTC,CASSFRQGINEQFF
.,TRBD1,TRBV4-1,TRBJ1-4,TGCGCCAGCAGCCAAGGAGGGGGCCCAACTAATGAAAAACTGTTTTTT,CASSQGGGPTNEKLFF
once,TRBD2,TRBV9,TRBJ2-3,TGTGCCAGCAGCGTAGGTCTAGCGGCCCTCACAGATACGCAGTATTTT,CASSVGLAALTDTQYF
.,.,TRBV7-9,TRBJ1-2,TGTGCCAGCAGCAAGAGAGGCCGGGACTATGGCTACACCTTC,CASSKRGRDYGYTF
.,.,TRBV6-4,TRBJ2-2,TGTGCCAGCAGTGCGGGGAACACCGGGGAGCTGTTTTTT,CASSAGNTGELFF
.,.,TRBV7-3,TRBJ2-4,TGTGCCAGCAGCCCACAGGGCGGTTTAGCCAAAAACATTCAGTACTTC,CASSPQGGLAKNIQYF
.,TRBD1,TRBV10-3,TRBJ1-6,TGTGCCACCCGGGGACAGGAGAGCTCCTATAATTCACCCCTCCACTTT,CATRGQESSYNSPLHF
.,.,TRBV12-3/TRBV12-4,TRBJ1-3,TGTGCCAGCAGTTTGTGGCCTGGAAACACCATATATTTT,CASSLWPGNTIYF
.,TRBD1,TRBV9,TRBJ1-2,TGTGCCAGCAGCCCAAACCCGGACAGGGGAAATGGCTACACCTTC,CASSPNPDRGNGYTF
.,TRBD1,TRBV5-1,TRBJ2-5,TGCGCCAGCAGCCCCTGGGGGGACAGGGGAGAGACCCAGTACTTC,CASSPWGDRGETQYF
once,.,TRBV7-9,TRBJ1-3,TGTGCCAGCAGATTGGACGCGGGGGTAACCTCTGGAAACACCATATATTTT,CASRLDAGVTSGNTIYF
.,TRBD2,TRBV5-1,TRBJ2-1,TGCGCCAGCAGCATGGCGGGGGGTGAGGTGTATGAGCAGTTCTTC,CASSMAGGEVYEQFF
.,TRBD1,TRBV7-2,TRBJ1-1,TGTGCCAGCAGCTTAGACGGACAGGGATGGACTGAAGCTTTCTTT,CASSLDGQGWTEAFF
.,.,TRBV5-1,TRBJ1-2,TGCGCCAGCACTGAATCCGGGGGGTCCTATGGCTACACCTTC,CASTESGGSYGYTF
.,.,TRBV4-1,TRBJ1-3,TGCGCCAGCAGCCCCGAACCACATCCTGGAAACACCATATATTTT,CASSPEPHPGNTIYF
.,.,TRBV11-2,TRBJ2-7,TGTGCCAGCAGCGGGGAGGGGACAGGTGTTCTCTACGAGCAGTACTTC,CASSGEGTGVLYEQYF
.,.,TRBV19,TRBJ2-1,TGTGCCAGTAGTATAGATCTTGCGGGGTCCTACAATGAGCAGTTCTTC,CASSIDLAGSYNEQFF
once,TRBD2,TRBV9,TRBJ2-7,TGTGCCAGCAGCCCTGGACTAGCGGGGGGGGTATACGAGCAGTACTTC,CASSPGLAGGVYEQYF
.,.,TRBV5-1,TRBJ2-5,TGCGCCAGCAGCTTGGGGATAGGAGGGACCCAGTACTTC,CASSLGIGGTQYF
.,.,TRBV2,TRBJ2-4,TGTGCCAGCAGTGGGCCTGGGGGGGCGCGGGGCATTCAGTACTTC,CASSGPGGARGIQYF
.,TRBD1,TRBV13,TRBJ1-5,TGTGCCAGCAGCCACTACTCGACGACAGGGGGCTGGAGTCAGCCCCAGCATTTT,CASSHYSTTGGWSQPQHF
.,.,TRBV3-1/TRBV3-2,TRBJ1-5,TGTGCCAGCAGCCAAGGGCAGGGGCATCAGCCCCAGCATTTT,CASSQGQGHQPQHF
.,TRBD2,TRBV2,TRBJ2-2,TGTGCCAGCAGAGATAAGACTAGCGGGGGGTTCACCGGGGAGCTGTTTTTT,CASRDKTSGGFTGELFF
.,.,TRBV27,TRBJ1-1,TGTGCCAGCAGACTAAGAGCCGCCGCTGAAGCTTTCTTT,CASRLRAAAEAFF
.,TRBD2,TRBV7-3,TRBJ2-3,TGTGCCAGCAGCTTGACCAGGCTAGCGGGGGGGCCGAATACGCAGTATTTT,CASSLTRLAGGPNTQYF
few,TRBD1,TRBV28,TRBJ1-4,TGTGCCAGCGGACAGACAGGGCTGCTGTTTTTT,CASGQTGLLFF
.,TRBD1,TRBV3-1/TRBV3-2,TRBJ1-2,TGTGCCAGCAGTCGCAAGGGGACAGTTCTAGGCTACACCTTC,CASSRKGTVLGYTF
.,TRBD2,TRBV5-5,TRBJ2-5,TGTGCCAGCAGCCGCGGACTAGCGGAAGAGACCCAGTACTTC,CASSRGLAEETQYF
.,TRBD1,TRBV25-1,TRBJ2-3,TGTGCCAGCAGTGCCTCCGGGACAGGGAAAACAGATACGCAGTATTTT,CASSASGTGKTDTQYF
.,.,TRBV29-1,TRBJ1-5,TGCAGCGCCCGTCTCGGGAAGGATCAGCCCCAGCATTTT,CSARLGKDQPQHF
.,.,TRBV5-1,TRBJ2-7,TGCGCCAGCAGCTTGGGGGGCTATCCCCCCGAGCAGTACTTC,CASSLGGYPPEQYF
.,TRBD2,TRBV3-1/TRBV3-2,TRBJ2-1,TGTGCCAGCAGCCAAGGACTAGCGGGGGAGAGCTCCTACAATGAGCAGTTCTTC,CASSQGLAGESSYNEQFF
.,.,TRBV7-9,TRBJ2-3,TGTGCCAGCAGCTTAGGGTCAGGGGCCCTCTTCACAGATACGCAGTATTTT,CASSLGSGALFTDTQYF
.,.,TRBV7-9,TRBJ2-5,TGTGCCAGCAGCCCCCCCCGTCGACGTGGTATATGGAGCCAAGAGACCCAGTACTTC,CASSPPRRRGIWSQETQYF
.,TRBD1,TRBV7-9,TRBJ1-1,TGTGCCAGCAGCTTTTACACAGGGGGTGGGAACACTGAAGCTTTCTTT,CASSFYTGGGNTEAFF
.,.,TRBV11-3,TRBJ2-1,TGTGCCAGCAGCTTAGATTCCCCGCCAGGGAATGAGCAGTTCTTC,CASSLDSPPGNEQFF
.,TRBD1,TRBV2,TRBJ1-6,TGTGCCAATGGACAGGGAGGGAGCTCCTATAATTCACCCCTCCACTTT,CANGQGGSSYNSPLHF
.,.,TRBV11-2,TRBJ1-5,TGTGCCAGCAGTCCTCAGGGTAATCAGCCCCAGCATTTT,CASSPQGNQPQHF
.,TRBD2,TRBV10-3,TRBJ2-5,TGTGCCATCAGTGAGCAAGCGGGGGGGTTGGAGACCCAGTACTTC,CAISEQAGGLETQYF
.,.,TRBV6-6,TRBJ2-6,TGTGCCAGCAGTTACATCTTACAGTCTGGGGCCAACGTCCTGACTTTC,CASSYILQSGANVLTF
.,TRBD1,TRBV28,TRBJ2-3,TGTGCCAGCAGTTTAGCCGGGACAGCCGATACGCAGTATTTT,CASSLAGTADTQYF
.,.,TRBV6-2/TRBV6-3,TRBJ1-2,TGTGCCAGCAGTCCCCTGGGGGGGCGACAAGGCTACACCTTC,CASSPLGGRQGYTF